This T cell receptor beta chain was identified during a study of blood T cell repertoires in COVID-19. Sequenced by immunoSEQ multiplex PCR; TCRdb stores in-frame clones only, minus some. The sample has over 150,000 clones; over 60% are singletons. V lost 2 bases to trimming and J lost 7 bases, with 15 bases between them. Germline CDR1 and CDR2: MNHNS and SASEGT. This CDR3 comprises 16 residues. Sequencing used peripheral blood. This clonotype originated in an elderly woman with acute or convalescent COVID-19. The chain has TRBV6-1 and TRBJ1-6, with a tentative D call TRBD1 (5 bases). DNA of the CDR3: TGTGCCAGCAGTGAACAGGACACTCAAAGGAATTCACCCCTCCACTTT. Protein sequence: CASSEQDTQRNSPLHF.